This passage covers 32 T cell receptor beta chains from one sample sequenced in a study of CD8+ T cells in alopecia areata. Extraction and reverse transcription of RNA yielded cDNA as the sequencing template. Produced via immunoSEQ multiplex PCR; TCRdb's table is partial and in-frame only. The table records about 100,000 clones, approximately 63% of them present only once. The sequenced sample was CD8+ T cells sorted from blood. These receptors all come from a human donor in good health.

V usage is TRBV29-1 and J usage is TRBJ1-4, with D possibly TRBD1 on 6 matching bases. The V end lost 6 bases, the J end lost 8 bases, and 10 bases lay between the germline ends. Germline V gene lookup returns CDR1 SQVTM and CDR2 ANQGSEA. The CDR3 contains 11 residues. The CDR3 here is CSVGQGEKLFF. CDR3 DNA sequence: TGCAGCGTGGGACAAGGAGAAAAACTGTTTTTT.

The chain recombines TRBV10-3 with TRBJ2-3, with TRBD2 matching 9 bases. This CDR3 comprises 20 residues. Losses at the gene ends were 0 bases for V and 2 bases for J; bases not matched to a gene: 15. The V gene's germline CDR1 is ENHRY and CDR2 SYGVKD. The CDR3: CAISESFEGLARHATDTQYF. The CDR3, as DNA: TGTGCCATCAGTGAGTCATTCGAGGGACTAGCCAGACACGCCACAGATACGCAGTATTTT.

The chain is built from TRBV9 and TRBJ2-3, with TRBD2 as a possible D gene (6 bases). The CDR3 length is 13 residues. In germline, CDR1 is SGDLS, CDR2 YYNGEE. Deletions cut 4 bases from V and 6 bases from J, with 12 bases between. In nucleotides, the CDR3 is TGTGCCAGCAGCTCCGGAGGGTCCGATACGCAGTATTTT. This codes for CASSSGGSDTQYF.

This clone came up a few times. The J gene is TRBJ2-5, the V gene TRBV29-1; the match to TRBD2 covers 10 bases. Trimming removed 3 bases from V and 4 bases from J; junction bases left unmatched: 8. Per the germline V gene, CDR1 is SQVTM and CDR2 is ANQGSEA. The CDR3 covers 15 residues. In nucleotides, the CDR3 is TGCAGCGTTGACTCAGCGGGGGGGCTGCGAGAGACCCAGTACTTC. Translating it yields CSVDSAGGLRETQYF.

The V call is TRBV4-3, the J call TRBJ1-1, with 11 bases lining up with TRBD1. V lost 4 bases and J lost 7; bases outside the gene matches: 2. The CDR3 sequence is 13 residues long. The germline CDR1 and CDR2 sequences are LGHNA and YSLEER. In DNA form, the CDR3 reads TGCGCCAGCAGCCCAGGGACAGGGGGTGAAGCTTTCTTT. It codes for CASSPGTGGEAFF.

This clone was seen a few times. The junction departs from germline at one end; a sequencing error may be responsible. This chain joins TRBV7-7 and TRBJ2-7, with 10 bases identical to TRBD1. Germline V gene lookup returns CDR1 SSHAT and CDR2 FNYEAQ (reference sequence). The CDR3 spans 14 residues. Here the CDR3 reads CASSLPGTGAEQYF. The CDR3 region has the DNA TGTGCTAGCAGCCTACCCGGGACAGGGGCCGAGCAGTACTTC.

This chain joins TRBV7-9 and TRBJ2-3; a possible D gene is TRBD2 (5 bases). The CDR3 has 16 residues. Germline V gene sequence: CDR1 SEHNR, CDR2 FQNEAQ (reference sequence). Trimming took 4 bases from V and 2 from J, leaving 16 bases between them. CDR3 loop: CASSSPPRRATDTQYF. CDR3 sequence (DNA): TGTGCCAGCAGCTCCCCCCCCAGGCGGGCCACAGATACGCAGTATTTT.

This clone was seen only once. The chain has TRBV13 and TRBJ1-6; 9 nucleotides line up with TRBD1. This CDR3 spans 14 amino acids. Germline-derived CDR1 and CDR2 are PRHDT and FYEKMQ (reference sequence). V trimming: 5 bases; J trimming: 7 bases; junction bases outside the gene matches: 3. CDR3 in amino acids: CASSPGTGNSPLHF. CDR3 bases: TGTGCCAGCAGCCCAGGGACAGGGAATTCACCCCTCCACTTT.

The CDR3 bases are TGTGCCAGCAGCTTAGGGGCCAGAAGCCTAGATGAGCAGTTCTTC. Its protein is CASSLGARSLDEQFF. The genes are TRBV7-9 and TRBJ2-1; D is ambiguous. Germline lookup yields CDR1 SEHNR and CDR2 FQNEAQ (reference sequence). This CDR3 spans 15 amino acids. Between the trimmed V and J ends, which lost 1 base and 8 bases, there was a span of 15 bases.

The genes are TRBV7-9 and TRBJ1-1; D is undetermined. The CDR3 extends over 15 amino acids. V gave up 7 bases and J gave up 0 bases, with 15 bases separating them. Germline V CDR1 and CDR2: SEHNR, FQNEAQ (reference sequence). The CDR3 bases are TGTGCCAGCACCTCCCGGCGGGCCCTGAACACTGAAGCTTTCTTT. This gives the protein CASTSRRALNTEAFF. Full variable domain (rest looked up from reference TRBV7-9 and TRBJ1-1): DTGVSQNPRHKITKRGQNVTFRCDPISEHNRLYWYRQTLGQGPEFLTYFQNEAQLEKSRLLSDRFSAERPKGSFSTLEIQRTEQGDSAMYLCASTSRRALNTEAFFGQGTRLTVV.

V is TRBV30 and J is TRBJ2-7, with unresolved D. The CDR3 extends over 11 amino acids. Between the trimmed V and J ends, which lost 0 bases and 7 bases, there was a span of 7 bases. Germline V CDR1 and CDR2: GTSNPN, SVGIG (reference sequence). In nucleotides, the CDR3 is TGTGCCTGGAGTGTAAGTTCGGAGCAGTACTTC. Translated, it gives CAWSVSSEQYF.

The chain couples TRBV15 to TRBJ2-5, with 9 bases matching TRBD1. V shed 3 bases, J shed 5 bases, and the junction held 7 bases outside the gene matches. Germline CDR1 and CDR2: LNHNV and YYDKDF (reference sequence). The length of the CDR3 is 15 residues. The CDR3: CATSSRDRETETQYF. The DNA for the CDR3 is TGTGCCACCAGCAGCCGGGACAGGGAAACGGAGACCCAGTACTTC.

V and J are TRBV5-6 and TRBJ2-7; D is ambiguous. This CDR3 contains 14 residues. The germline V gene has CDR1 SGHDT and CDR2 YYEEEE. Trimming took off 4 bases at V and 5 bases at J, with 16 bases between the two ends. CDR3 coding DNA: TGTGCCAGCAGCGCCCGGAACGCTAGGAACGAGCAGTACTTC. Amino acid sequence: CASSARNARNEQYF.

The CDR3 DNA is TGTGCCAGCAGCGCCGCCGGGACTAACCAAGAGACCCAGTACTTC. Translated: CASSAAGTNQETQYF. The V and J genes are TRBV9 and TRBJ2-5; 7 bases line up with TRBD2. This CDR3 contains 15 residues. The V gene end was trimmed by 3 bases and the J gene end by 0 bases; junction bases not matched to a gene: 5. Germline V gives CDR1 SGDLS, CDR2 YYNGEE.

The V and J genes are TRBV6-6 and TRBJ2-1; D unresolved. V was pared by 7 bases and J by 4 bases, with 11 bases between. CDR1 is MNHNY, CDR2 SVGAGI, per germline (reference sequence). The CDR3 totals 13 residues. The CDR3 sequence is CASMSLSYNEQFF. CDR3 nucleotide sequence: TGTGCCAGCATGAGTTTGTCTTACAATGAGCAGTTCTTC.

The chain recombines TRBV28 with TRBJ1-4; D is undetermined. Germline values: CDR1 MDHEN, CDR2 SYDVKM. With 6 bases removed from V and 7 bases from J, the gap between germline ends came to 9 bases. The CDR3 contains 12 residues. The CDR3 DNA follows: TGTGCCAGCAGCCTAGGAGGTGAAAAACTGTTTTTT. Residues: CASSLGGEKLFF.

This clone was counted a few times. DNA for the CDR3: TGTGCCAGCAGCTCGCAACAAGATACGCAGTATTTT. This sequence encodes CASSSQQDTQYF. The chain uses TRBV7-8 and TRBJ2-3; the D is unclear. CDR1 and CDR2 from the germline V gene are SGHVS and FQNEAQ. This CDR3 comprises 12 residues. Trimming pared 4 bases from V and 5 bases from J, leaving 7 bases between.

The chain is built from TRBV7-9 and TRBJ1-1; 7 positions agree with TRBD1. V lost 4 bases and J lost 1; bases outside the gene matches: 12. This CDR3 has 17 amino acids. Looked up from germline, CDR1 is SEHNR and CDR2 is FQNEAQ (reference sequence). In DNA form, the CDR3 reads TGTGCCAGCAGCTCCCCGGACAGGCCCCCCCCGAACACTGAAGCTTTCTTT. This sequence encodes CASSSPDRPPPNTEAFF.

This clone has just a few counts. The CDR3 DNA reads TGTGCCAGCAGCCCTACTCCGGGACAGGGGTCAGATACGCAGTATTTT. The encoded protein is CASSPTPGQGSDTQYF. The J gene is TRBJ2-3, the V gene TRBV5-6; 10 positions agree with TRBD1. This CDR3 has 16 residues. From germline, CDR1 is SGHDT and CDR2 YYEEEE. J was trimmed by 4 bases and V by 4 bases; bases with no gene match: 9.

The CDR3 sequence: CASSLYMGHQPQHF. The CDR3, as DNA: TGTGCCAGCAGTTTGTACATGGGACATCAGCCCCAGCATTTT. The rearrangement links TRBV27 to TRBJ1-5; possible D gene TRBD1, 5 bases. CDR3 size: 14 residues. V lost 3 bases and J 5 bases, leaving 11 bases between the germline ends. In germline, CDR1 is MNHEY, CDR2 SMNVEV (reference sequence).

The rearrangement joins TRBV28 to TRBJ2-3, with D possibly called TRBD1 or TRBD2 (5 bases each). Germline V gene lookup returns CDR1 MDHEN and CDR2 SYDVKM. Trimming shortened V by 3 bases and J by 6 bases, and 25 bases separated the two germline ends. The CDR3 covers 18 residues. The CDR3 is CASSLGDQFPSEGDTQYF. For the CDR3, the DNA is TGTGCCAGCAGTTTGGGGGACCAATTTCCCTCCGAGGGTGATACGCAGTATTTT. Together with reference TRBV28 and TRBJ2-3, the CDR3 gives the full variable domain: DVKVTQSSRYLVKRTGEKVFLECVQDMDHENMFWYRQDPGLGLRLIYFSYDVKMKEKGDIPEGYSVSREKKERFSLILESASTNQTSMYLCASSLGDQFPSEGDTQYFGPGTRLTVL.

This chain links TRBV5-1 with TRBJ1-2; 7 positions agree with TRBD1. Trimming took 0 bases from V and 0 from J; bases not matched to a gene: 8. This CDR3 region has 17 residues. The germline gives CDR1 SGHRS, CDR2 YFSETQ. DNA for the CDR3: TGCGCCAGCAGCTTGGTATTCCGGGACAGTGCTAACTATGGCTACACCTTC. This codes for CASSLVFRDSANYGYTF.

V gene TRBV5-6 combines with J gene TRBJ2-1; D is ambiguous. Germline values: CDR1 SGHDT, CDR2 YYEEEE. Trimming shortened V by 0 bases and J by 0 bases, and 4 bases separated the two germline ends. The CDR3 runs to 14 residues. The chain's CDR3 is CASSLELSYNEQFF. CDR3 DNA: TGTGCCAGCAGCTTGGAGCTCTCCTACAATGAGCAGTTCTTC.

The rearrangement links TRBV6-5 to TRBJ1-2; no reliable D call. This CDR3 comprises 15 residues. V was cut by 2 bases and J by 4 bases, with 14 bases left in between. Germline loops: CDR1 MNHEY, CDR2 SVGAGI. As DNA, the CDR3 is TGTGCCAGCAGTTACGGGTTTCCCCATACCTATGGCTACACCTTC. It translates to CASSYGFPHTYGYTF.

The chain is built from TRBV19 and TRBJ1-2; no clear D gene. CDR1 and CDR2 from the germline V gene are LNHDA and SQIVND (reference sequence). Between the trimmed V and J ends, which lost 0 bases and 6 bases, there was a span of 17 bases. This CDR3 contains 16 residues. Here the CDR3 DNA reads TGTGCCAGTAGTATAGATTTGGCCACGGGGATACATGGCTACACCTTC. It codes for CASSIDLATGIHGYTF.

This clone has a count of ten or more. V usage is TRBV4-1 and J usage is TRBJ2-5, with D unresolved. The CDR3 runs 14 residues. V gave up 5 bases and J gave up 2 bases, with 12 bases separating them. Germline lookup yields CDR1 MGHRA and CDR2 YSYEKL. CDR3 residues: CASSSPSSQETQYF. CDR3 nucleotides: TGCGCCAGCAGCTCCCCGTCTTCACAAGAGACCCAGTACTTC.

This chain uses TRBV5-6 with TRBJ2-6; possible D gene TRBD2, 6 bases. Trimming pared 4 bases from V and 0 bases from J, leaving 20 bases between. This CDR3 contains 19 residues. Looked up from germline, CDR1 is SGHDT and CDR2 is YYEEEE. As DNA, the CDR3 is TGTGCCAGCAGCCGTGGGAGGCGGCAGGTTCGCTCTGGGGCCAACGTCCTGACTTTC. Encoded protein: CASSRGRRQVRSGANVLTF.

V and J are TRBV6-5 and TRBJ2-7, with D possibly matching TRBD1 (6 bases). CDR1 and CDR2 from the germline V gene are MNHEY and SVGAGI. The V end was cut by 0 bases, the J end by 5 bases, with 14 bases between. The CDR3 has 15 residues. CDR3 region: CASSYSTRGSDEQYF. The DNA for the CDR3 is TGTGCCAGCAGTTACTCCACCAGGGGTTCCGACGAGCAGTACTTC.

As DNA, the CDR3 is TGTGCCAGCAGCTCCCCACTCACGGGACTATCCCCTGGGGCCAACGTCCTGACTTTC. Translation: CASSSPLTGLSPGANVLTF. The rearrangement links TRBV7-9 to TRBJ2-6; TRBD2 matches at 7 bases. The CDR3 has 19 amino acids. V gave up 4 bases and J gave up 2 bases; unmatched junction bases: 14. The V gene's germline CDR1 is SEHNR and CDR2 FQNEAQ (reference sequence). The entire variable domain, with the rest obtained from reference TRBV7-9 and TRBJ2-6, is as follows: DTGVSQNPRHKITKRGQNVTFRCDPISEHNRLYWYRQTLGQGPEFLTYFQNEAQLEKSRLLSDRFSAERPKGSFSTLEIQRTEQGDSAMYLCASSSPLTGLSPGANVLTFGAGSRLTVL.

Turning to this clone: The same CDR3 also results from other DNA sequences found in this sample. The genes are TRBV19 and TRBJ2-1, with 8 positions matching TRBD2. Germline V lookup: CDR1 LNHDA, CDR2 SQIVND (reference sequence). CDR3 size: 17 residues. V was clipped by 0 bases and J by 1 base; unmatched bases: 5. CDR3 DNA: TGTGCCAGTAGTATAGATTTGGCTAGCGGGTCCTACAATGAGCAGTTCTTC. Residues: CASSIDLASGSYNEQFF. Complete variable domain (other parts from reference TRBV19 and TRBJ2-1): DGGITQSPKYLFRKEGQNVTLSCEQNLNHDAMYWYRQDPGQGLRLIYYSQIVNDFQKGDIAEGYSVSREKKESFPLTVTSAQKNPTAFYLCASSIDLASGSYNEQFFGPGTRLTVL.

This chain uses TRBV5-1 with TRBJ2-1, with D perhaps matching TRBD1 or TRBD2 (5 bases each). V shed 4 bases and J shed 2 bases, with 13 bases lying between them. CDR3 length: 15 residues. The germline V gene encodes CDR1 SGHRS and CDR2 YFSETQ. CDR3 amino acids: CASSKVGVAYNEQFF. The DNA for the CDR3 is TGCGCCAGCAGCAAGGTGGGGGTGGCCTACAATGAGCAGTTCTTC. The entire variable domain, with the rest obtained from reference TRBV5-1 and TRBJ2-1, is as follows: KAGVTQTPRYLIKTRGQQVTLSCSPISGHRSVSWYQQTPGQGLQFLFEYFSETQRNKGNFPGRFSGRQFSNSRSEMNVSTLELGDSALYLCASSKVGVAYNEQFFGPGTRLTVL.

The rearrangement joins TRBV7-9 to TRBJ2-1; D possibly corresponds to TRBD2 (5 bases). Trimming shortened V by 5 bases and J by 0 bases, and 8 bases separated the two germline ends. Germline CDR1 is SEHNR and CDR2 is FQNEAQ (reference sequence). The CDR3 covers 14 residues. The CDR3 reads CASSTGSSYNEQFF. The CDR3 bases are TGTGCCAGCAGCACGGGGAGCTCCTACAATGAGCAGTTCTTC.